Listed here are 7 T cell receptor beta chains from one sample, sequenced in a study of identical twins (dated by TCRdb to 2016 to 2018). Library prep was done by 5' RACE. Instrument on record: Illumina HiSeq 2000. In-frame beta chains were kept once TCRdb had trimmed the public reads at Q25 with fastp and called clones with MiXCR. Merged by CDR3 protein, the rows form single entries marked with the most common genes and DNA. The sample table lists roughly 540,000 distinct CDR3 sequences, less than 25% of them with a count of one. The ten largest clonotypes hold about 0.99% of the sample. These data also featured in a second study, about T cells expressing NK-cell markers.

Specimen: CD4+ T cells sorted from blood. Receptors were obtained from a woman aged 18-35 years in good health.

This clonotype has at least ten counts. This chain joins TRBV29-1 and TRBJ2-1; 14 bases are shared with TRBD2. V shed 6 bases, J shed 9 bases, and the junction held 7 bases outside the gene matches. Per germline, CDR1 SQVTM and CDR2 ANQGSEA. The CDR3 is made up of 14 amino acids. This CDR3 reads CSVETSGRAAEQFF. CDR3 coding DNA: TGCAGCGTCGAGACTAGCGGGAGGGCCGCTGAGCAGTTCTTC.

Only one count was recorded for this clonotype. This chain joins TRBV2 and TRBJ2-1, with 7 bases fitting TRBD2. Germline lookup yields CDR1 SNHLY and CDR2 FYNNEI. CDR3 size: 15 residues. J lost 8 bases, V lost 5 bases, and 12 bases had no gene match. CDR3: CASSSLAEVPDEQFF. DNA for the CDR3: TGTGCCAGCAGTTCGCTAGCGGAAGTCCCCGATGAGCAGTTCTTC.

This clonotype was observed many times. The chain carries TRBV6-2 or TRBV6-3 and TRBJ2-2, with 7 bases matching TRBD2. V lost 10 bases, J lost 4 bases, and 12 bases stayed unmatched. From germline, CDR1 is MNHEY and CDR2 SVGEGT. This CDR3 region has 15 residues. The CDR3 loop is CATDGSSGGTGELFF. The CDR3 DNA reads TGTGCCACCGACGGGTCGTCGGGAGGCACCGGGGAGCTGTTTTTT.

The table lists this clonotype with a few counts. V gene TRBV20-1 combines with J gene TRBJ2-5; possibly TRBD2 for D (5 bases). The germline CDR1 and CDR2 sequences are DFQATT and SNEGSKA (reference sequence). V shed 2 bases and J shed 5 bases, with 18 bases lying between them. This CDR3 has 15 residues. CDR3 nucleotide sequence: TGCAGTGCTAGATTAGATGCGGAGGTAGGGGAGACCCAGTACTTC. It yields the protein CSARLDAEVGETQYF.

In this sample, this clonotype turned up a few times. This CDR3 is CASSLRRITNYGYTF. CDR3 nucleotide sequence: TGTGCCAGCAGTTTACGGCGGATTACTAACTATGGCTACACCTTC. V gene TRBV12-3 or TRBV12-4 combines with J gene TRBJ1-2; D not resolved. Between the trimmed V and J ends, which lost 2 bases and 0 bases, there was a span of 10 bases. The CDR3 totals 15 residues.

This clonotype was recorded once. The CDR3 DNA reads TGTGCCTGGAGCAACCAAGGACCAACTGAAGCTTTCTTT. This encodes CAWSNQGPTEAFF. The gene calls are TRBV30 and TRBJ1-1; unclear D gene. Germline CDR1 GTSNPN, CDR2 SVGIG (reference sequence). Trimming shortened V by 3 bases and J by 5 bases, and 13 bases separated the two germline ends. This CDR3 contains 13 residues. The full variable domain, with the rest looked up from reference TRBV30 and TRBJ1-1, is SQTIHQWPATLVQPVGSPLSLECTVEGTSNPNLYWYRQAAGRGLQLLFYSVGIGQISSEVPQNLSASRPQDRQFILSSKKLLLSDSGFYLCAWSNQGPTEAFFGQGTRLTVV.

This clonotype came up a few times. The chain recombines TRBV6-5 with TRBJ2-1; 10 positions match TRBD2. CDR1 MNHEY and CDR2 SVGAGI come from the germline V gene. The CDR3 runs to 16 residues. The V and J ends lost 2 bases and 2 bases, in that order; junction bases with no gene match: 3. The CDR3 sequence: CASSYGSGGAYNEQFF. The CDR3, as DNA: TGTGCCAGCAGTTACGGAAGCGGGGGGGCCTACAATGAGCAGTTCTTC.